The sample holds a few counts of the clone carrying this T cell receptor beta chain. What it binds is not known. The sample originates from a study of cytomegalovirus exposure and HLA in healthy donors. The CDR3 length is 15 residues. Looked up from germline, CDR1 is SGHKS and CDR2 is YYEKEE (reference sequence). Trimming took 6 bases from V and 3 from J; bases not matched to a gene: 6. Overall study results and limits: Roughly 170 TCR beta chains were listed as cytomegalovirus-associated.

Although they were nominally healthy when sampled, donors likely had unrecorded immune exposures. It was with 60 Vbeta and 13 Jbeta primers that the PCR ran. The data were produced by immunoSEQ multiplex PCR, yet TCRdb's version contains in-frame clones alone and is incomplete. The data contain about 190,000 clones, around 84% of them singletons. This TCR was recovered from a woman in her forties or fifties in good health and CMV-seropositive. Input material: PBMCs. The gene calls are TRBV5-5 and TRBJ2-1; 10 bases align to TRBD2. The CDR3 coding sequence is TGTGCCAGCACTGGACTAGCGGCCAGCTACAATGAGCAGTTCTTC. The encoded protein is CASTGLAASYNEQFF.